The next 18 T cell receptor beta chains were all read from a single sample in a study of regulatory T cells in long-lasting Graves disease. Time point: newly diagnosed GD, antithyroid drugs for less than 3 months. PBMCs were the source of the RNA used for TCR sequencing. Construction of the TCR beta libraries employed iRepertoire HTBI primers in conjunction with Arm-PCR of CDR3 regions. TCRdb re-called the multiplex PCR reads through MiXCR, storing one row per CDR3 protein. Seen here are 360,000 or so distinct CDR3 sequences, about 11% observed once, and the top ten hold approximately 17%. In addition, the sample was reused for a study of T cells in Graves' hyperthyroidism and ophthalmopathy.

This specimen consisted of peripheral blood mononuclear cells (PBMCs), obtained at new diagnosis, from a patient treated with antithyroid drugs. The receptors come from a woman aged 18-29 years with Graves disease.

V and J are TRBV12-3 or TRBV12-4 and TRBJ2-1; D remains ambiguous. The length of the CDR3 is 15 residues. V was shortened by 6 bases and J by 0 bases, with 12 bases between the two germline ends. CDR3 bases: TGTGCCAGCAGCGGACCTCCGAGCTCCTACAATGAGCAGTTCTTC. Translating it yields CASSGPPSSYNEQFF.

This clonotype was found a few times. The J gene is TRBJ2-7, the V gene TRBV14, with 7 bases identical to TRBD2. Germline CDR1 is SGHDN and CDR2 is FVKESK. V lost 4 bases and J lost 4; bases outside the gene matches: 10. CDR3 length: 15 amino acids. The chain's CDR3 is CASSPIAGGLYEQYF. In nucleotides, the CDR3 is TGTGCCAGCAGCCCTATAGCGGGCGGACTTTACGAGCAGTACTTC. Full variable domain (rest looked up from reference TRBV14 and TRBJ2-7): EAGVTQFPSHSVIEKGQTVTLRCDPISGHDNLYWYRRVMGKEIKFLLHFVKESKQDESGMPNNRFLAERTGGTYSTLKVQPAELEDSGVYFCASSPIAGGLYEQYFGPGTRLTVT.

The sample holds many counts of this clonotype. This sequence joins TRBV7-2 and TRBJ2-7; 9 bases map to TRBD2. Unmatched junction bases numbered 2, after V lost 2 bases and J lost 0 bases. CDR3 size: 15 residues. CDR1 is SGHTA and CDR2 is FQGNSA in the germline V gene. The DNA for the CDR3 is TGTGCCAGCAGCTTAAGCGGGGGGCGCTCCTACGAGCAGTACGTC. The encoded protein is CASSLSGGRSYEQYV.

This clonotype appeared many times. The chain joins TRBV5-1 to TRBJ1-1; D may be TRBD1 (5 bases). The CDR3 consists of 13 residues. The V gene's germline CDR1 is SGHRS and CDR2 YFSETQ. V lost 4 bases and J lost 11, with 18 bases in between. The CDR3 sequence is CASSTAQTGHAFF. CDR3 coding DNA: TGCGCCAGCAGCACGGCGCAAACGGGGCACGCTTTCTTT.

This clonotype was seen more than once but under ten times. A much larger clone is a single base away; this may be a read error. The genes are TRBV6-2 or TRBV6-3 and TRBJ1-1; D remains ambiguous. Germline V CDR1 and CDR2: MNHEY, SVGEGT. The length of the CDR3 is 15 residues. Trimming removed 0 bases from V and 4 bases from J, with 12 bases in between. In nucleotides, the CDR3 is TGTGCCAGCAGTTACTCGATAGCAATGAGCACTGAAGCTTTCTTT. Translating gives CASSYSIAMSTEAFF.

This clonotype was detected ten times or more. The J gene is TRBJ2-3, the V gene TRBV12-3 or TRBV12-4; D remains ambiguous. The CDR3 covers 13 residues. V was cut by 5 bases and J by 0 bases, with 6 bases left in between. The CDR3 nucleotides are TGTGCCAGCAGTGGCTTCAGCACAGATACGCAGTATTTT. Amino acids: CASSGFSTDTQYF.

To note about this clonotype: The conserved final phenylalanine or tryptophan is absent from the CDR3, which likely points to a read error. The V and J genes are TRBV20-1 and TRBJ2-7; D is undetermined. Trimming left V 0 bases short and J 3 bases short, with 6 bases between. Germline lookup yields CDR1 DFQATT and CDR2 SNEGSKA (reference sequence). The CDR3 consists of 12 residues. CDR3 in DNA: TGCAGTGCTAGAGATCTAGGCTACGAGCAGTACTCC. This gives the protein CSARDLGYEQYS.

This clonotype was picked up many times. This chain uses TRBV7-9 with TRBJ1-2; unclear D gene. Trimming took 2 bases from V and 0 from J, leaving 10 bases between them. CDR3 length: 15 amino acids. CDR1 SEHNR and CDR2 FQNEAQ come from the germline V gene (reference sequence). The CDR3 spells CASSLYSGSNYGYTF. CDR3 coding DNA: TGTGCCAGCAGCTTATACTCAGGTTCTAACTATGGCTACACCTTC.

This clonotype was picked up many times. The gene calls are TRBV10-2 and TRBJ2-5; perhaps TRBD2 as D (6 bases). The CDR3 runs 13 residues. Germline CDR1 reads WSHSY; CDR2 reads SAAADI. The germline V and J ends were trimmed by 2 bases and 5 bases, with 9 bases remaining between them. Here the CDR3 reads CASSEAGRETQYF. CDR3 nucleotides: TGCGCCAGCAGTGAGGCAGGGAGGGAGACCCAGTACTTC.

This clonotype occurred many times. This chain uses TRBV2 with TRBJ1-2, with D hard to call. Germline-derived CDR1 and CDR2 are SNHLY and FYNNEI. This CDR3 is 14 amino acids long. The V end was cut by 4 bases, the J end by 2 bases, with 11 bases between. CDR3 sequence reads: CASSARPDNYGYTF. Written as DNA, the CDR3 is TGTGCCAGCAGTGCTCGACCCGACAACTATGGCTACACCTTC. Filled out from reference TRBV2 and TRBJ1-2, the complete variable domain reads EPEVTQTPSHQVTQMGQEVILRCVPISNHLYFYWYRQILGQKVEFLVSFYNNEISEKSEIFDDQFSVERPDGSNFTLKIRSTKLEDSAMYFCASSARPDNYGYTFGSGTRLTVV.

This clonotype was counted only a few times. CDR3 DNA: TGTGCCAGCAGTGAAGCAGGGGATACCGCGAACACCGGGGAGCTGTTTTTT. This encodes CASSEAGDTANTGELFF. The rearrangement joins TRBV6-2 or TRBV6-3 to TRBJ2-2, with a weak D call TRBD1 (6 bases). The CDR3 length is 17 residues. Germline CDR1 is MNHEY and CDR2 is SVGEGT. V lost 5 bases to trimming and J lost 0 bases, with 16 bases between them.

Ten or more counts support this clonotype. DNA for the CDR3: TGCGCCAGCAGCCAAGAAGTCGGCCAGGGGGTGGGGAAACTGTTTTTT. Protein: CASSQEVGQGVGKLFF. The V call is TRBV4-1, the J call TRBJ1-4, with 7 bases matching TRBD1. Losses at the gene ends were 0 bases for V and 11 bases for J; bases not matched to a gene: 12. CDR3 size: 16 residues. CDR1 is MGHRA, CDR2 YSYEKL, per germline.

In its sample, this clonotype was seen a few times. This rearrangement joins TRBV6-1 to TRBJ1-6, with D possibly being TRBD1 (6 bases). V dropped 7 bases and J dropped 7 bases, with 14 bases sitting between them. Germline CDR1 is MNHNS and CDR2 is SASEGT. This CDR3 has 14 amino acids. The CDR3 protein is CASIRGAGNSPLHF. For the CDR3, the DNA is TGTGCCAGCATCCGGGGGGCAGGGAATTCACCCCTCCACTTT.

This sequence joins TRBV25-1 and TRBJ2-5; a weak D match, TRBD1 (6 bases). The CDR3 covers 14 residues. Germline V gives CDR1 MGHDK, CDR2 SYGVNS. The V end lost 2 bases, the J end lost 2 bases, and 9 bases lay between the germline ends. CDR3 nucleotide sequence: TGTGCCAGCAGTGAAGGACAGTATCAAGAGACCCAGTACTTC. Encoded protein: CASSEGQYQETQYF.

This clonotype was seen ten or more times. The rearrangement links TRBV9 to TRBJ2-2; D remains unclear. The germline V gene encodes CDR1 SGDLS and CDR2 YYNGEE. Trimming stripped 3 bases from V and 0 bases from J, with 3 bases between. This CDR3 is built from 13 residues. The CDR3 is CASSETNTGELFF. The CDR3 bases are TGTGCCAGCAGCGAAACGAACACCGGGGAGCTGTTTTTT.

This clonotype was counted many times. The chain combines TRBV29-1 with TRBJ1-1; 8 positions agree with TRBD1. The CDR3 totals 13 residues. With V trimmed by 6 bases and J by 5 bases, 8 bases remained unmatched. Germline V gene data show CDR1 as SQVTM and CDR2 as ANQGSEA. The CDR3 loop is CSVTGDLGTEAFF. The CDR3, as DNA: TGCAGCGTGACAGGGGATTTGGGGACTGAAGCTTTCTTT.

This clonotype was counted at least ten times. The chain uses TRBV20-1 and TRBJ1-6, with TRBD1 matching over 7 bases. The V gene end was trimmed by 3 bases and the J gene end by 13 bases; junction bases not matched to a gene: 9. The CDR3 is 13 amino acids. Per germline, CDR1 DFQATT and CDR2 SNEGSKA (reference sequence). For the CDR3, the DNA is TGCAGTGCTAGCAGGCAGGGGGTCAGGCCCCTCCACTTT. This sequence encodes CSASRQGVRPLHF.

This clonotype was seen at least ten times. The chain is built from TRBV28 and TRBJ2-5; 8 bases are shared with TRBD1. J lost 5 bases, V lost 3 bases, and 5 bases had no gene match. Germline CDR1 is MDHEN and CDR2 is SYDVKM. The CDR3 length is 14 residues. The CDR3, as DNA: TGTGCCAGCAGTTTCAGGGGGCGCAGGGAGACCCAGTACTTC. Translation gives CASSFRGRRETQYF. Full variable domain (remainder filled in from reference TRBV28 and TRBJ2-5): DVKVTQSSRYLVKRTGEKVFLECVQDMDHENMFWYRQDPGLGLRLIYFSYDVKMKEKGDIPEGYSVSREKKERFSLILESASTNQTSMYLCASSFRGRRETQYFGPGTRLLVL.